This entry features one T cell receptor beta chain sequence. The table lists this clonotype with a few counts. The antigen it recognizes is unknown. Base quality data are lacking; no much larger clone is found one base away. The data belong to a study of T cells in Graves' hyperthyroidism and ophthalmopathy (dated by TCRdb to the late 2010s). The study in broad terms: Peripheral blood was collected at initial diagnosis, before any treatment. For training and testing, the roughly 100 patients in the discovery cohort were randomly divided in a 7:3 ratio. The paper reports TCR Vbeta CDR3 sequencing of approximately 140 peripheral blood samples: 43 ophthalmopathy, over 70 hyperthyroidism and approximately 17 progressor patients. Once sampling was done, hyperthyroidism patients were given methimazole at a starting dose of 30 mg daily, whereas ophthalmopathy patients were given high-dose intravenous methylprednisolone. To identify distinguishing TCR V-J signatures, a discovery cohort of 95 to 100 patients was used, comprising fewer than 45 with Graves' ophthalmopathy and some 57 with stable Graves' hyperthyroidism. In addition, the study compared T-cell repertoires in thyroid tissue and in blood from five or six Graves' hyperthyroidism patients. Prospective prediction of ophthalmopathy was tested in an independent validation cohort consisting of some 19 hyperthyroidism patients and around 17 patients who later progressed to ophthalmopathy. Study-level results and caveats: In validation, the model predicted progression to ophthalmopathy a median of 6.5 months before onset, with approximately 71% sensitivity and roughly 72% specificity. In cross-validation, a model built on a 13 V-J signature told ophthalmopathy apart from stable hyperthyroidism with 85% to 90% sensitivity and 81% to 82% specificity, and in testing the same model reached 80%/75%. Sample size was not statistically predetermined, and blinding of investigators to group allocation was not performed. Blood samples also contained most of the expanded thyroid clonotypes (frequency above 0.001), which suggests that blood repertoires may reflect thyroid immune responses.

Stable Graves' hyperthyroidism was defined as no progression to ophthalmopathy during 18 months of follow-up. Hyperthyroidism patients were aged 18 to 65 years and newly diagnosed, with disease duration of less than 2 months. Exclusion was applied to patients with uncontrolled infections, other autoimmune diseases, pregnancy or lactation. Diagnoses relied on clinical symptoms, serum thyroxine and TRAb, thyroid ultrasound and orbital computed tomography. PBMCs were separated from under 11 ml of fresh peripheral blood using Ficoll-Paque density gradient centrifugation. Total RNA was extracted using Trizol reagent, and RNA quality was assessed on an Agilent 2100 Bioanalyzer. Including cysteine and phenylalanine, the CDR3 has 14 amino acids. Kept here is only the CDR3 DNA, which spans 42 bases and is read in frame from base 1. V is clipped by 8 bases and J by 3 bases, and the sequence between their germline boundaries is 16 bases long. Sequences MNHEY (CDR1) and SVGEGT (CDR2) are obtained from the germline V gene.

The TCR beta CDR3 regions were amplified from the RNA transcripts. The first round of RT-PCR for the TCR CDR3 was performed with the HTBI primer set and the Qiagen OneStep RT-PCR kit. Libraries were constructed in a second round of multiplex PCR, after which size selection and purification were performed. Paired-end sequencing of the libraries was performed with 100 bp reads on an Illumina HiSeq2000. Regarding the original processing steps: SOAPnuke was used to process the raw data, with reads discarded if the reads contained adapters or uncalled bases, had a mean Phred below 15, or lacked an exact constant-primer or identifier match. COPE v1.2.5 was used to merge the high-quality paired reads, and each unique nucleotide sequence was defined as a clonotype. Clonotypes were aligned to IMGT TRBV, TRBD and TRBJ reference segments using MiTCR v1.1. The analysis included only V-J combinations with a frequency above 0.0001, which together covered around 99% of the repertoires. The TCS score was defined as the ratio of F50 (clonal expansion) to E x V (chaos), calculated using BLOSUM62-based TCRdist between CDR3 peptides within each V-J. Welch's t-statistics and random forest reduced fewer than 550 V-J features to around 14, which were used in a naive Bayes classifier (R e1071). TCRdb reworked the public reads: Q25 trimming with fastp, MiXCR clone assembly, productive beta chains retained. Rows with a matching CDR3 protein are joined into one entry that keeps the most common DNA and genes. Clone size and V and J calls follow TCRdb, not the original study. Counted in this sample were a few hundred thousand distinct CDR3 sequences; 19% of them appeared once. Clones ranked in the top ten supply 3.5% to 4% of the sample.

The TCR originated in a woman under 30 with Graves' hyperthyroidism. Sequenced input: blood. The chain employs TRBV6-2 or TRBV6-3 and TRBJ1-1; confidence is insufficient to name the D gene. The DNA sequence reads TGTGCCAGCGGCTTTAGGTGGACGGACACTGAAGCTTTCTTT. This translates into CASGFRWTDTEAFF.